This TCR beta chain was sequenced during a study of blood T cell repertoires in COVID-19. Overall study: There were acute and convalescent COVID-19 samples, and they came from the United States, Italy and Spain. T cells, B-cell-depleted T cells, or PBMCs supplied cDNA or gDNA.

Germline V gene sequence: CDR1 WSHSY, CDR2 SAAADI. CDR3 length: 11 residues. Between the trimmed V and J ends, which lost 11 bases and 4 bases, there was a span of 11 bases. Original processing notes: Amplification from reference gene primers served as the basis for estimated nucleated cell counts. Profiling relied on immunoSEQ multiplex PCR, and the TCRdb table lists in-frame clones only, not all of them. V and J calls and clone size are those listed in that table; D and trimming were worked out from the DNA. The sample holds about 160,000 clones; roughly 80% are singletons and the top ten take roughly 18%.

Sequencing was done on a sample of peripheral blood. The chain recombines TRBV10-2 with TRBJ2-5; the D gene is possibly TRBD2 (6 bases). The sequence derives from a woman aged 80 or over with acute or convalescent COVID-19. CDR3 coding DNA: TGCGCCGTTAGGAGGGCAGAGACCCAGTACTTC. Its protein product is CAVRRAETQYF.